The 5 T cell receptor beta chains below come from one sample, sequenced in a study of spatial heterogeneity in lung cancer (dated by TCRdb to between 2018 and 2021). What the study reported, not specific to this receptor: The number of expanded intratumoral alpha and beta TCRs correlated with the tumor nonsynonymous mutation count.

In the paper's terms, the time point label means: sample taken at primary tumor resection. Receptor libraries were prepared by 5' RACE. The sequencer was a NextSeq 500. TCRdb trimmed public reads at Q25 via fastp, called clones via MiXCR and kept in-frame beta chains. Each entry merges the rows of one CDR3 protein and shows their most common DNA and genes. Recorded for this sample are 4,000 to 5,500 distinct CDR3 sequences; roughly an eighth of them occurred a single time. The ten biggest clones cover around 24% of the sample. No cognate antigen is known for these TCRs. Sequencing used lung tumor tissue, obtained at surgery. The receptors stem from a male donor with early-stage non-small cell lung cancer.

Ten or more counts support this clonotype. Being off target in a library aimed at alpha chains, this beta chain has a size of little meaning. The J gene is TRBJ2-5, the V gene TRBV7-9; D is undetermined. Germline V gives CDR1 SEHNR, CDR2 FQNEAQ (reference sequence). CDR3 length: 15 residues. V gave up 5 bases and J gave up 1 base, with 14 bases separating them. The CDR3 nucleotides read TGTGCCAGCAGCCTCGGTGGTTGGTTCCAAGAGACCCAGTACTTC. Its translation is CASSLGGWFQETQYF. The complete variable domain, with remaining parts taken from reference TRBV7-9 and TRBJ2-5, reads DTGVSQNPRHKITKRGQNVTFRCDPISEHNRLYWYRQTLGQGPEFLTYFQNEAQLEKSRLLSDRFSAERPKGSFSTLEIQRTEQGDSAMYLCASSLGGWFQETQYFGPGTRLLVL.

By proportion, this clonotype is medium-sized. With the library built for alpha chains, this beta chain is off target and its frequency is not meaningful. V gene TRBV20-1 combines with J gene TRBJ2-7, with D unresolved. The CDR3 loop spans 11 amino acids. Trimming took 3 bases from V and 7 from J, leaving 10 bases between them. The germline V gene encodes CDR1 DFQATT and CDR2 SNEGSKA (reference sequence). CDR3 amino acids: CSASGPSEQYF. CDR3 sequence (DNA): TGCAGTGCTAGTGGGCCTTCGGAGCAGTACTTC.

This clonotype appeared many times. This beta chain represents an off-target read in a library built for alpha chains; its size is of limited meaning. This chain connects TRBV7-3 to TRBJ1-1, with D unclear. Between the trimmed V and J ends, which lost 2 bases and 4 bases, there was a span of 11 bases. CDR3 size: 14 residues. Germline CDR1 reads SGHTA; CDR2 reads FQGTGA. CDR3 nucleotides: TGTGCCAGCAGCTTACGGTTAGAGGGCACTGAAGCTTTCTTT. Its protein product is CASSLRLEGTEAFF.

This clonotype was counted many times. Being off target in a library aimed at alpha chains, this beta chain has a size of little meaning. The chain joins TRBV7-8 to TRBJ1-5, with 7 bases aligning to TRBD1. The germline gives CDR1 SGHVS, CDR2 FQNEAQ. Trimming removed 5 bases from V and 6 bases from J; junction bases left unmatched: 4. This CDR3 has 13 residues. In DNA form, the CDR3 reads TGTGCCAGCAGCAAGGACAGGACTCAGCCCCAGCATTTT. Translation gives CASSKDRTQPQHF.

This clonotype was observed a handful of times. This beta chain is a stray read from a library made for alpha chains; its abundance is not meaningful. This chain uses TRBV24-1 with TRBJ2-3; 9 bases fit TRBD2. The CDR3 covers 18 residues. The junction had 11 bases not matched to a gene; V was cut back by 2 bases and J by 3 bases. CDR1 and CDR2 from the germline V gene are KGHDR and SFDVKD. The CDR3 DNA reads TGTGCCACCAGTGATTCTTGGCGGGAGGGCCGGAAGACAGATACGCAGTATTTT. Protein: CATSDSWREGRKTDTQYF.